This T cell receptor (beta chain) is from a study of blood T cells in healthy people across ages. Regarding the study as a whole: Roughly linearly, TCR beta diversity per million T cells fell as age increased. Diversity of TCR beta correlated strongly with naive T cell percentage.

There are a few counts of this clonotype. Its antigen is unidentified. A minimum of 7 million PBMCs was isolated per sample. Losses at the gene ends were 4 bases for V and 6 bases for J; bases not matched to a gene: 22. CDR1 SGHTA and CDR2 FQGNSA come from the germline V gene. There are 19 residues in the CDR3. A second roughly 7 to 12 cycle PCR used barcoded and J-beta primers. Each of the cDNA molecules was tagged by a template-switch adaptor with 12 random nucleotides. TCRdb reprocessed the 5' RACE reads with MiXCR, giving one entry per CDR3 protein. The sample has 790,000 or so distinct CDR3 sequences; around three fifths are singletons.

This sequence joins TRBV7-2 and TRBJ1-1; TRBD1 aligns across 8 bases. This TCR was sampled from a man in his forties in good health. The specimen was blood. The CDR3 loop is CASSSPRTGRSLGRAEAFF. In nucleotides, the CDR3 is TGTGCCAGCAGCTCTCCCCGGACAGGGAGGAGCCTCGGACGGGCTGAAGCTTTCTTT.